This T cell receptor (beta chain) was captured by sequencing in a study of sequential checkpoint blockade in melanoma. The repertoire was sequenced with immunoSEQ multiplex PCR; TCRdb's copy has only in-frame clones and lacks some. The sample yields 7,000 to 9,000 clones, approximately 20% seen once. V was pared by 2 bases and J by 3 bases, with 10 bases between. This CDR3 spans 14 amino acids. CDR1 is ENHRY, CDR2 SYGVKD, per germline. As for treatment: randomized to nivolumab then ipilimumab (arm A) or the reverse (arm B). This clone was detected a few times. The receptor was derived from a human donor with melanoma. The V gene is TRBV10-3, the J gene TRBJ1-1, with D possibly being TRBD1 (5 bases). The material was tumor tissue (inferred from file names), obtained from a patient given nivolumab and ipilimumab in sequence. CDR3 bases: TGTGCCATCAGTGAGGTCAGGGCTGACACTGAAGCTTTCTTT. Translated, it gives CAISEVRADTEAFF.